The rows below give T cell receptor beta chains drawn from one sample of a study of T cell clonotyping in hematopoietic cell transplantation. Clones were read by immunoSEQ multiplex PCR, and TCRdb kept only the in-frame ones, dropping some. The sample includes some 13,000 clones, over 80% of them seen just once. Sequencing used peripheral blood mononuclear cells, obtained before stem cell transplant. The origin of the receptors is a man aged 60 to 69 with acute myeloid leukemia. Some clones in this sample may be carry-over from other donors' samples. Both conserved end residues are part of each CDR3. The D gene is left open where the match is weak. A row's size may be missing; if present it is once, few, many or a size class.

clone_size,d_call,v_call,j_call,cdr3_aa,cdr3_nt
.,.,TRBV20-1,TRBJ1-1,CSASLVGEAFF,TGCAGTGCTAGTCTCGTTGGGGAAGCTTTCTTT
.,.,TRBV15,TRBJ1-1,CATSRGPEAFF,TGTGCCACCAGCAGGGGCCCTGAAGCTTTCTTT
.,.,TRBV7-9,TRBJ1-2,CASSVNPGAANYGYTF,TGTGCCAGCAGCGTAAATCCGGGAGCCGCTAACTATGGCTACACCTTC
.,.,TRBV6-5,TRBJ2-7,CASSYGPGFREQYF,TGTGCCAGCAGTTACGGGCCCGGCTTCCGGGAGCAGTACTTC
once,.,TRBV7-6,TRBJ1-1,CASSLRGNTEAFF,TGTGCCAGCAGCTTGCGGGGTAACACTGAAGCTTTCTTT
.,.,TRBV4-3,TRBJ1-2,CASSQDMGPANYGYTF,TGCGCCAGCAGCCAAGATATGGGACCGGCTAACTATGGCTACACCTTC
.,TRBD1,TRBV5-1,TRBJ2-2,CASRLSKTGGNTGELFF,TGCGCCAGCAGGTTATCCAAAACAGGGGGCAACACCGGGGAGCTGTTTTTT
.,.,TRBV5-1,TRBJ1-1,CASSLTPGGFNTEAFF,TGCGCCAGCAGCTTAACCCCGGGCGGTTTTAACACTGAAGCTTTCTTT
once,.,TRBV30,TRBJ2-5,CAFDRHQETQYF,TGTGCCTTCGACAGACACCAAGAGACCCAGTACTTC
.,.,TRBV5-4,TRBJ2-7,CASSFNRAGEQYF,TGTGCCAGCAGCTTCAACAGGGCGGGCGAGCAGTACTTC
.,TRBD1,TRBV6-5,TRBJ2-7,CASSPGTGPYEQYF,TGTGCCAGCAGTCCCGGGACAGGCCCCTACGAGCAGTACTTC
.,.,TRBV19,TRBJ2-3,CASSIVGTVTDTQYF,TGTGCCAGTAGTATAGTGGGAACAGTCACAGATACGCAGTATTTT
.,.,TRBV30,TRBJ1-1,CACDRKMNTEAFF,TGTGCCTGCGACAGGAAAATGAACACTGAAGCTTTCTTT
.,.,TRBV5-6,TRBJ2-3,CASSSDTDTQYF,TGTGCCAGCAGCTCTGACACAGATACGCAGTATTTT
.,.,TRBV25-1,TRBJ2-7,CASSAGTVTYEQYF,TGTGCCAGCAGTGCTGGGACTGTTACCTACGAGCAGTACTTC
.,.,TRBV7-6,TRBJ2-1,CANFDEQFF,TGTGCCAATTTTGATGAGCAGTTCTTC
.,TRBD2,TRBV5-1,TRBJ2-7,CASSTGGAQYEQYF,TGCGCCAGCAGCACCGGGGGGGCCCAGTACGAGCAGTACTTC
.,.,TRBV5-6,TRBJ1-1,CASSSDGRNTEAFF,TGTGCCAGCAGCTCGGACGGACGGAACACTGAAGCTTTCTTT